The 13 T cell receptor beta chains below come from one sample, sequenced in a study of radiation and T cells in renal cell carcinoma. Here immunoSEQ multiplex PCR was the method, and the copy in TCRdb shows in-frame clones only, minus some. The sample has roughly 80,000 clones; roughly 80% are singletons. As to time point: blood 4 weeks post-SBRT, at nephrectomy. Documented treatment: 15 Gy SBRT to primary tumor, nephrectomy 4 weeks later. Source: blood, taken from a patient whose treatment included radiotherapy and nephrectomy. The receptors stem from an older woman with renal cell carcinoma.

The DNA of the CDR3 is TGTGCCAGCAGCTTACGTTCAGGGAAGAATGGCTACACCTTC. As protein: CASSLRSGKNGYTF. The chain joins TRBV11-2 to TRBJ1-2; D is perhaps TRBD1 (5 bases). The CDR3 extends over 14 amino acids. V was pared by 2 bases and J by 6 bases, with 13 bases between. Germline V gives CDR1 SGHAT, CDR2 FQNNGV. Full variable domain (remainder filled in from reference TRBV11-2 and TRBJ1-2): EAGVAQSPRYKIIEKRQSVAFWCNPISGHATLYWYQQILGQGPKLLIQFQNNGVVDDSQLPKDRFSAERLKGVDSTLKIQPAKLEDSAVYLCASSLRSGKNGYTFGSGTRLTVV.

This rearrangement joins TRBV4-1 to TRBJ2-3; D is unresolved. V lost 1 base to trimming and J lost 0 bases, with 11 bases between them. The length of the CDR3 is 16 residues. Germline loops: CDR1 MGHRA, CDR2 YSYEKL. The CDR3 spells CASSQVVAASTDTQYF. The CDR3 DNA follows: TGCGCCAGCAGCCAAGTGGTGGCGGCTAGCACAGATACGCAGTATTTT.

The chain uses TRBV11-2 and TRBJ1-3; D possibly corresponds to TRBD1 (5 bases). The CDR3 is 19 amino acids. Trimming stripped 3 bases from V and 0 bases from J, with 21 bases between. CDR1 is SGHAT, CDR2 FQNNGV, per germline. The CDR3 sequence: CASSFSTGPGSLSGNTIYF. In DNA, the CDR3 is TGTGCCAGCAGCTTTTCGACGGGACCAGGGTCCCTCTCTGGAAACACCATATATTTT.

The chain joins TRBV28 to TRBJ1-2; D call uncertain. CDR1 is MDHEN and CDR2 is SYDVKM in the germline V gene. Trimming took off 6 bases at V and 4 bases at J, with 15 bases between the two ends. This CDR3 has 14 residues. The CDR3 DNA reads TGTGCCAGCAGCCCGGACCGAGGACTCTATGGCTACACCTTC. Translated, it gives CASSPDRGLYGYTF.

The sample holds a few counts of this clone. The chain recombines TRBV6-5 with TRBJ1-1, with D perhaps TRBD1 (6 bases). V lost 5 bases to trimming and J lost 1 base, with 11 bases between them. The CDR3 runs to 14 residues. CDR1 and CDR2 (germline): MNHEY, SVGAGI. As DNA, the CDR3 is TGTGCCAGCAGTGCGGACAGCGCGAACACTGAAGCTTTCTTT. Its translation: CASSADSANTEAFF.

Notes on this clone: Other DNA sequences of this sample code for an identical CDR3. The rearrangement links TRBV7-9 to TRBJ2-2; D not certain. CDR3 length: 12 amino acids. Trimming took off 1 base at V and 6 bases at J, with 3 bases between the two ends. The germline CDR1 and CDR2 sequences are SEHNR and FQNEAQ (reference sequence). The CDR3 DNA reads as TGTGCCAGCAGCTTAGTGCCCGGGGAGCTGTTTTTT. This translates into CASSLVPGELFF.

The chain recombines TRBV28 with TRBJ2-7, with a weak D call TRBD2 (6 bases). Germline values: CDR1 MDHEN, CDR2 SYDVKM. V lost 7 bases, J lost 0 bases, and 22 bases lay in between. The CDR3 covers 17 residues. The CDR3 reads CASTTTRGGVPSYEQYF. DNA of the CDR3: TGTGCCAGCACCACCACCCGCGGAGGGGTTCCCTCCTACGAGCAGTACTTC.

The chain is built from TRBV7-2 and TRBJ1-1; D gene ambiguous. Deletions cut 3 bases from V and 8 bases from J, with 16 bases between. The CDR3 totals 14 residues. Germline-derived CDR1 and CDR2 are SGHTA and FQGNSA. This CDR3 reads CASSFKDGLGEAFF. CDR3 nucleotides: TGTGCCAGCAGCTTCAAAGACGGTCTAGGAGAAGCTTTCTTT.

The J gene is TRBJ1-1, the V gene TRBV7-3, with no clear D. Germline lookup yields CDR1 SGHTA and CDR2 FQGTGA. CDR3 length: 14 amino acids. V lost 2 bases, J lost 2 bases, and 9 bases lay in between. The CDR3 spells CASSLQDYNTEAFF. CDR3 coding DNA: TGTGCCAGCAGCTTACAGGATTACAACACTGAAGCTTTCTTT.

The rearrangement links TRBV4-1 to TRBJ1-5; no reliable D call. CDR3 length equals 14 residues. V lost 4 bases and J 0 bases, leaving 7 bases between the germline ends. CDR1 is MGHRA and CDR2 is YSYEKL in the germline V gene. The CDR3 coding sequence is TGCGCCAGCAGCCGTCCAGATAGCAATCAGCCCCAGCATTTT. Residues: CASSRPDSNQPQHF.

This clone has just one count. The chain uses TRBV7-8 and TRBJ2-7, with D unresolved. The length of the CDR3 is 12 residues. Germline values: CDR1 SGHVS, CDR2 FQNEAQ. V was cut by 5 bases and J by 3 bases, with 8 bases left in between. CDR3 sequence reads: CASSDHYYEQYF. CDR3 DNA: TGTGCCAGCAGCGACCACTACTACGAGCAGTACTTC.

CDR3 residues: CASSSTLETEAFF. CDR3 DNA sequence: TGTGCCAGCAGTTCTACACTAGAGACTGAAGCTTTCTTT. This rearrangement joins TRBV7-2 to TRBJ1-1; D is undetermined. Germline-derived CDR1 and CDR2 are SGHTA and FQGNSA. The CDR3 contains 13 residues. The V end lost 6 bases, the J end lost 5 bases, and 13 bases lay between the germline ends.

V usage is TRBV30 and J usage is TRBJ2-5; D is possibly TRBD1 (6 bases). CDR1 is GTSNPN and CDR2 is SVGIG in the germline V gene (reference sequence). V gave up 0 bases and J gave up 0 bases, with 11 bases separating them. The length of the CDR3 is 15 residues. The CDR3 spells CAWSVGTRDQETQYF. CDR3 sequence (DNA): TGTGCCTGGAGTGTCGGGACACGCGACCAAGAGACCCAGTACTTC. The full variable domain, completed using reference TRBV30 and TRBJ2-5, is SQTIHQWPATLVQPVGSPLSLECTVEGTSNPNLYWYRQAAGRGLQLLFYSVGIGQISSEVPQNLSASRPQDRQFILSSKKLLLSDSGFYLCAWSVGTRDQETQYFGPGTRLLVL.